The rows below give T cell receptor beta chains drawn from one sample of a study of blood T cell repertoires in COVID-19. Some clones are missing from TCRdb's copy, which holds only in-frame ones; the method was immunoSEQ multiplex PCR. The table lists more than 95,000 clones, around 81% of them singletons. Material: peripheral blood. The receptors stem from a man aged 60 to 69 with acute or convalescent COVID-19. Each CDR3 is given with its conserved first and last residue. Expanded clones get a size class; other rows say once, few or many, or leave the size out.

clone_size j_call v_call cdr3_aa
. TRBJ2-7 TRBV30 CAWGRNEEQYF
many TRBJ2-6 TRBV28 CASRVGGSSGANVLTF
. TRBJ1-3 TRBV30 CAWREYRGPGNTIYF
. TRBJ2-2 TRBV30 CAWSVGQNTGELFF
once TRBJ2-7 TRBV28 CASRVAGGHLYEQYF
. TRBJ2-7 TRBV5-1 CASSIQGAAYEQYF
. TRBJ1-6 TRBV11-2 CASRTGSLGPLHF
once TRBJ2-1 TRBV3-1/TRBV3-2 CASSQDLDNEQFF
. TRBJ2-3 TRBV13 CASSLWDYLSTDTQYF
. TRBJ2-7 TRBV12-3/TRBV12-4 CASSPTTGIGQYF
. TRBJ1-5 TRBV29-1 CSVGTGPHQPQHF
. TRBJ1-2 TRBV3-1/TRBV3-2 CASSQDLGQGGSGYTF
. TRBJ1-3 TRBV2 CASSGSSGNTIYF
few TRBJ2-1 TRBV11-3 CASSLGPSSGRETYNEQFF
. TRBJ1-5 TRBV27 CASSFDRGKPQHF
. TRBJ2-5 TRBV19 CASSAPRQGEETQYF
once TRBJ1-1 TRBV7-3 CASSQYRGAEAFF
once TRBJ1-2 TRBV20-1 CSASQGALNYGYTF
. TRBJ1-1 TRBV28 CASSLPGGTEAFF
. TRBJ2-2 TRBV6-1 CASSEVGGSNTGELFF
. TRBJ2-1 TRBV28 CASTRPGGYNEQFF
. TRBJ1-5 TRBV5-1 CASSWGLTGLRVPQHF
. TRBJ1-2 TRBV3-1/TRBV3-2 CASSQQGGYGYTF
. TRBJ1-3 TRBV29-1 CSVVDRFSGNTIYF
. TRBJ2-3 TRBV19 CASSRRAGGPDTQYF
. TRBJ1-1 TRBV6-5 CASSHRGLTEAFF
. TRBJ2-5 TRBV7-3 CASSLTSGGQTQYF
once TRBJ2-7 TRBV2 CASSVPGVAGGYEQYF
once TRBJ1-1 TRBV2 CASSAGTGDTEAFF
. TRBJ2-5 TRBV7-3 CASSRVGGVEETQYF
. TRBJ2-3 TRBV5-1 CASSRGTSGSSTDTQYF
. TRBJ2-7 TRBV6-5 CASRTTRTGGNEQYF
. TRBJ1-2 TRBV2 CARREPAGHGYTF
. TRBJ2-7 TRBV30 CAWNSGTSGRDEQYF
. TRBJ2-2 TRBV28 CASGDSQRGGELFF
. TRBJ2-7 TRBV27 CASSSRGLASYEQYF
. TRBJ2-7 TRBV11-2 CASRNPGTSTYEQYF
once TRBJ2-5 TRBV3-1/TRBV3-2 CASSRGTSGREETQYF
. TRBJ1-2 TRBV2 CASTLLGQGGGHNYGYTF
. TRBJ2-7 TRBV5-1 CASSFRGPPHEQYF
. TRBJ1-5 TRBV30 CAWSPKWDRDYSNQPQHF
. TRBJ2-1 TRBV7-3 CASSLSIGAGAYNEQFF